One sample yielded the 27 T cell receptor beta chains listed below, sequenced in a study of T-cell memory formation after mild COVID-19 (dated by TCRdb to the early 2020s). The receptor library was made with 5' RACE. TCRdb names Illumina NovaSeq 6000 as the instrument used. The public reads were run again by TCRdb, first through fastp at Q25 and then through MiXCR, and only productive beta chains were kept. When rows share a CDR3 protein, they turn into one entry using the most common DNA and genes. The sample yields approximately 350,000 distinct CDR3 sequences; around 27% were counted once. Together, the top ten hold roughly 14% of the sample. Input material: PBMCs or a T cell subset sorted from them (not recorded which). The receptors were sampled from an adult woman who had mild COVID-19 (a few samples of this study predate the infection). The sample titles of this study are shuffled in the database, so cell type and time point are left out; the donor was told from shared clones.

The J gene is TRBJ1-1, the V gene TRBV9; no clear D gene. V was clipped by 3 bases and J by 1 base, with 10 bases between them. Germline V gene sequence: CDR1 SGDLS, CDR2 YYNGEE. CDR3 length: 14 residues. The CDR3 DNA reads TGTGCCAGCAGCGAACATAAAGGGAACACTGAAGCTTTCTTT. As protein: CASSEHKGNTEAFF.

The J gene is TRBJ2-3, the V gene TRBV10-3; 10 bases fit TRBD2. The V gene's germline CDR1 is ENHRY and CDR2 SYGVKD. Trimming cost V 2 bases and J 5 bases; bases outside gene matches: 10. This CDR3 contains 17 residues. CDR3 sequence reads: CAISEPGAGGPRDTQYF. In DNA, the CDR3 is TGTGCCATCAGTGAGCCGGGAGCGGGGGGGCCGAGAGATACGCAGTATTTT.

The chain couples TRBV2 to TRBJ1-1, with no clear D. CDR1 is SNHLY and CDR2 is FYNNEI in the germline V gene. Trimming took 8 bases from V and 3 from J, leaving 7 bases between them. The CDR3 sequence is 11 residues long. In DNA form, the CDR3 reads TGTGCCAGCGAAAGGGACACTGAAGCTTTCTTT. This gives the protein CASERDTEAFF.

V usage is TRBV11-2 and J usage is TRBJ1-2; 8 nucleotides align to TRBD1. CDR3 length equals 15 residues. With 5 bases clipped from V and 4 bases from J, the junction kept 9 bases outside the gene matches. Germline assignment: CDR1 SGHAT and CDR2 FQNNGV. The CDR3 region has the DNA TGTGCCAGCAGCCCTGGCTGGGGGACAGGCTATGGCTACACCTTC. It specifies CASSPGWGTGYGYTF.

V and J are TRBV13 and TRBJ2-7, with no clear D. This CDR3 has 13 residues. Germline V gives CDR1 PRHDT, CDR2 FYEKMQ (reference sequence). The V end was cut by 8 bases, the J end by 2 bases, with 13 bases between. CDR3 in DNA: TGTGCCAGCTCGCGTGGCTGGACCTACGAGCAGTACTTC. Its translation: CASSRGWTYEQYF.

This chain uses TRBV6-5 with TRBJ1-1; D perhaps matches TRBD1 (5 bases). The CDR3 is 14 residues long. Germline V gene data show CDR1 as MNHEY and CDR2 as SVGAGI. V gave up 2 bases and J gave up 5 bases, with 12 bases separating them. DNA for the CDR3: TGTGCCAGCAGTTACACCCACGAGGGGACTGAAGCTTTCTTT. Protein sequence: CASSYTHEGTEAFF.

The chain employs TRBV25-1 and TRBJ2-5, with a weak D call TRBD1 (5 bases). Per the germline V gene, CDR1 is MGHDK and CDR2 is SYGVNS. The CDR3 runs 16 residues. V lost 0 bases and J 0 bases, leaving 11 bases between the germline ends. The CDR3 sequence is CASSEYEAGYQETQYF. The CDR3 nucleotides read TGTGCCAGCAGTGAATACGAGGCAGGGTACCAAGAGACCCAGTACTTC.

This rearrangement joins TRBV5-6 to TRBJ1-2; a possible D gene is TRBD1 (5 bases). CDR1 is SGHDT and CDR2 is YYEEEE in the germline V gene. This CDR3 contains 13 residues. V lost 0 bases, J lost 6 bases, and 9 bases lay in between. CDR3 coding DNA: TGTGCCAGCAGCTTGGCAGGGACGGATGGCTACACCTTC. Translating it yields CASSLAGTDGYTF.

This clonotype appeared a few times. The chain carries TRBV2 and TRBJ2-3; 7 nucleotides match TRBD1. This CDR3 has 14 residues. V lost 6 bases and J lost 6; bases outside the gene matches: 9. Looked up from germline, CDR1 is SNHLY and CDR2 is FYNNEI. CDR3 nucleotide sequence: TGTGCCAGCAGCGGGACAGCCTACACGGATACGCAGTATTTT. Its translation is CASSGTAYTDTQYF. Complete variable domain (other parts from reference TRBV2 and TRBJ2-3): EPEVTQTPSHQVTQMGQEVILRCVPISNHLYFYWYRQILGQKVEFLVSFYNNEISEKSEIFDDQFSVERPDGSNFTLKIRSTKLEDSAMYFCASSGTAYTDTQYFGPGTRLTVL.

This clonotype was counted only a few times. This may be a read error: a much more frequent sequence differs by one nucleotide. The chain is built from TRBV5-1 and TRBJ2-3; D uncertain. The V end was cut by 0 bases, the J end by 0 bases, with 5 bases between. CDR3 length: 14 amino acids. In germline, CDR1 is SGHRS, CDR2 YFSETQ. Here the CDR3 reads CASSLGNSTDTQYF. The CDR3 region has the DNA TGCGCCAGCAGCTTGGGGAATAGCACAGATACGCAGTATTTT.

The rearrangement uses TRBV5-1 and TRBJ2-3; 7 nucleotides agree with TRBD1. The CDR3 loop spans 15 amino acids. Germline CDR1 is SGHRS and CDR2 is YFSETQ. With V trimmed by 4 bases and J by 2 bases, 7 bases remained unmatched. The CDR3 DNA is TGCGCCAGCAGCGCCAGGGGGTTCGACACAGATACGCAGTATTTT. Translated: CASSARGFDTDTQYF.

This clonotype appeared a few times. The chain joins TRBV12-3 or TRBV12-4 to TRBJ2-3; 9 bases are shared with TRBD2. J gave up 5 bases and V 5 bases, and 14 bases lay outside the gene matches. The CDR3 totals 17 residues. The CDR3 coding sequence is TGTGCCAGCAGTCCCGGGAAGGCGGGGGGGCGAGGAGATACGCAGTATTTT. Translation: CASSPGKAGGRGDTQYF.

This clonotype was picked up a small number of times. V and J are TRBV24-1 and TRBJ2-5; TRBD1 agrees at 7 bases. The J segment lost 6 bases and the V segment lost 7 bases, leaving 7 bases of the junction unmatched. The CDR3 is 13 residues long. Germline V gives CDR1 KGHDR, CDR2 SFDVKD. The CDR3 coding sequence is TGTGCCACCAGCAGACAGGGCGTCCAGACCCAGTACTTC. Protein sequence: CATSRQGVQTQYF.

This clonotype was observed a few times. The chain recombines TRBV29-1 with TRBJ2-7, with unresolved D. The CDR3 has 13 amino acids. CDR1 is SQVTM and CDR2 is ANQGSEA in the germline V gene. Trimming stripped 5 bases from V and 1 base from J, with 12 bases between. CDR3 loop: CSVFQVASYEQYF. In nucleotides, the CDR3 is TGCAGCGTTTTCCAGGTGGCATCCTACGAGCAGTACTTC.

The J gene is TRBJ2-7, the V gene TRBV12-3 or TRBV12-4; 12 positions agree with TRBD2. The V segment lost 5 bases and the J segment 2 bases; nucleotides outside the gene matches: 4. CDR3 length: 15 amino acids. The CDR3 spells CASSPLAGGTYEQYF. In DNA form, the CDR3 reads TGTGCCAGCAGTCCACTAGCGGGAGGCACCTACGAGCAGTACTTC.

This clonotype has only one observation. This chain connects TRBV18 to TRBJ1-2; no reliable D call. The V and J ends lost 4 bases and 4 bases respectively, with 22 bases between them. The germline CDR1 and CDR2 sequences are KGHSH and LQKENI. The CDR3 spans 17 residues. CDR3 loop: CASSLRQAPLELYGYTF. CDR3 DNA: TGTGCCAGCTCACTCCGTCAGGCTCCCCTTGAACTCTATGGCTACACCTTC.

This clonotype turned up a few times. The genes are TRBV15 and TRBJ2-1, with D unclear. The CDR3 is made up of 15 amino acids. Germline V gene lookup returns CDR1 LNHNV and CDR2 YYDKDF (reference sequence). V shed 6 bases and J shed 8 bases, with 20 bases lying between them. Written as DNA, the CDR3 is TGTGCCACCAGGGATCGTGGGATGGCGATGGATGAGCAGTTCTTC. Its translation is CATRDRGMAMDEQFF.

This clonotype was seen only a few times. DNA for the CDR3: TGCGCCAGCAGCTTGGGACAGGGGCAAGACGAGCAGTACTTC. The encoded protein is CASSLGQGQDEQYF. The chain joins TRBV5-1 to TRBJ2-7, with 8 bases aligning to TRBD1. The germline V gene has CDR1 SGHRS and CDR2 YFSETQ. With V trimmed by 0 bases and J by 5 bases, 4 bases remained unmatched. This CDR3 has 14 residues. Full variable domain (rest looked up from reference TRBV5-1 and TRBJ2-7): KAGVTQTPRYLIKTRGQQVTLSCSPISGHRSVSWYQQTPGQGLQFLFEYFSETQRNKGNFPGRFSGRQFSNSRSEMNVSTLELGDSALYLCASSLGQGQDEQYFGPGTRLTVT.

The DNA for the CDR3 is TGTGCCAGCAGTGAGGCCGGGACTAGCCATGAGCAGTTCTTC. Residues: CASSEAGTSHEQFF. The chain joins TRBV7-8 to TRBJ2-1; the match to TRBD2 covers 9 bases. The CDR3 loop spans 14 amino acids. Trimming at V came to 6 bases and at J to 8 bases, leaving 8 bases not matched to a gene. CDR1 and CDR2 from the germline V gene are SGHVS and FQNEAQ.

The J gene is TRBJ1-2, the V gene TRBV5-1; weak D call: TRBD1 (5 bases). The CDR3 has 15 residues. Germline assignment: CDR1 SGHRS and CDR2 YFSETQ. Trimming took off 4 bases at V and 5 bases at J, with 18 bases between the two ends. The chain's CDR3 is CASSAGTGTEYGYTF. The DNA for the CDR3 is TGCGCCAGCAGCGCGGGCACCGGGACGGAGTATGGCTACACCTTC.

The chain is built from TRBV7-6 and TRBJ2-5; D is undetermined. V was cut by 5 bases and J by 2 bases, with 12 bases left in between. From germline, CDR1 is SGHVS and CDR2 FNYEAQ. The CDR3 consists of 14 residues. The CDR3 sequence is CASSPPESQETQYF. The DNA of the CDR3 is TGTGCCAGCAGCCCGCCAGAATCACAAGAGACCCAGTACTTC.

This clonotype showed up just a few times. CDR3 DNA: TGCAGTGCCAGACAGGGGGGGAAAGAGACCCAGTACTTC. Translation: CSARQGGKETQYF. The genes are TRBV20-1 and TRBJ2-5; 9 positions match TRBD1. Germline-derived CDR1 and CDR2 are DFQATT and SNEGSKA (reference sequence). With 6 bases clipped from V and 3 bases from J, the junction kept 5 bases outside the gene matches. CDR3 length equals 13 residues.

This clonotype was found a few times. V and J are TRBV18 and TRBJ2-1; no reliable D call. This CDR3 is 15 amino acids long. CDR1 is KGHSH, CDR2 LQKENI, per germline. The V end lost 0 bases, the J end lost 6 bases, and 12 bases lay between the germline ends. The CDR3 sequence is CASSPPRTTGNEQFF. The CDR3 DNA sequence: TGTGCCAGCTCACCACCGAGGACCACGGGCAATGAGCAGTTCTTC.

The V and J genes are TRBV20-1 and TRBJ2-7; 8 nucleotides agree with TRBD2. Germline CDR1 reads DFQATT; CDR2 reads SNEGSKA (reference sequence). The CDR3 spans 13 residues. V trimming: 5 bases; J trimming: 6 bases; junction bases outside the gene matches: 9. The DNA of the CDR3 is TGCAGTGCTTCCCACAGCGGGAGTATCGAGCAGTACTTC. It specifies CSASHSGSIEQYF.

The rearrangement links TRBV5-4 to TRBJ2-3; 8 nucleotides agree with TRBD2. The germline CDR1 and CDR2 sequences are SGHNT and YYREEE (reference sequence). There are 18 residues in the CDR3. Losses at the gene ends were 4 bases for V and 2 bases for J; bases not matched to a gene: 15. The CDR3 protein is CASSPAEGPAGATDTQYF. In DNA, the CDR3 is TGTGCCAGCAGCCCCGCGGAAGGTCCAGCGGGGGCCACAGATACGCAGTATTTT.

This chain joins TRBV20-1 and TRBJ2-2, with 14 positions matching TRBD2. Per germline, CDR1 DFQATT and CDR2 SNEGSKA (reference sequence). This CDR3 has 16 amino acids. V was pared by 0 bases and J by 3 bases, with 0 bases of the junction left unmatched. Here the CDR3 DNA reads TGCAGTGCTAGAGAGGGACTAGCGGGGGACACCGGGGAGCTGTTTTTT. Amino acid sequence: CSAREGLAGDTGELFF.

This clonotype has only a few counts. The genes are TRBV12-3 or TRBV12-4 and TRBJ1-1; D gene unclear. The CDR3 has 13 residues. Trimming cost V 7 bases and J 0 bases, with 9 bases left between them. The chain's CDR3 is CASMEGLNTEAFF. The CDR3 nucleotides read TGTGCCAGCATGGAGGGATTGAACACTGAAGCTTTCTTT.